The clone carrying this T cell receptor beta chain was detected many times. Antigen specificity is unknown. The CDR3 is 15 residues long. Germline values: CDR1 KGHDR, CDR2 SFDVKD. Losses at the gene ends were 5 bases for V and 6 bases for J; bases not matched to a gene: 5. TCRdb recomputed calls from the 5' RACE reads with MiXCR, one row per CDR3 protein. The sample includes nearly 650,000 distinct CDR3 sequences, just over 7% of them seen just once. The data stem from a study of identical twins. The study, taken as a whole, reports: Some out-of-frame alpha sequences were shared by twins, and these showed excess low generation probability.

The sample also formed part of further work on yellow fever vaccine responses in identical twins.

Sample: PBMCs. The chain couples TRBV24-1 to TRBJ2-2; the match to TRBD1 covers 10 bases. The sequence was obtained from a woman between 18 and 30 years old in good health. As DNA, the CDR3 is TGTGCCACCAGTGCCCGGGACAGGGGTGCCGGGGAGCTGTTTTTT. Translating gives CATSARDRGAGELFF.